The 17 T cell receptor beta chains listed next were all sequenced from one sample in a study of human T cells and chemical hapten exposure. TCRdb used MiXCR to reprocess the 5' RACE reads, holding one entry per CDR3 protein. The sample yields tens of thousands of distinct CDR3 sequences, about 7.7% seen once. Whole blood, unfractionated, served as the material for total RNA extraction. The receptors here all came from a male donor in good health.

V usage is TRBV7-2 and J usage is TRBJ1-1, with TRBD1 matching 7 bases. The CDR3 contains 17 residues. V lost 2 bases to trimming and J lost 0 bases; unmatched junction nucleotides: 9. CDR1 is SGHTA, CDR2 FQGNSA, per germline. The CDR3 loop is CASSLPEDRRMNTEAFF. The CDR3 nucleotides are TGTGCCAGCAGCTTACCCGAGGACAGGCGGATGAACACTGAAGCTTTCTTT.

This clonotype has a count of ten or more. The V and J genes are TRBV11-2 and TRBJ2-7; 7 positions match TRBD1. CDR1 is SGHAT and CDR2 is FQNNGV in the germline V gene. The CDR3 sequence is 15 residues long. The trim removed 5 bases at V and 2 bases at J, leaving 9 bases unmatched. In DNA form, the CDR3 reads TGTGCCAGCAGCCGAGTGGGACAGAGCACCTACGAGCAGTACTTC. Translated, it gives CASSRVGQSTYEQYF.

This clonotype was detected only a few times. The chain links TRBV3-1 to TRBJ1-2, with D tentatively TRBD1 (6 bases). The CDR3 covers 15 residues. CDR1 is LGHDT, CDR2 YNNKEL, per germline (reference sequence). Trimming cost V 4 bases and J 4 bases, with 16 bases left between them. Here the CDR3 reads CASSPDQGTVYGYTF. In nucleotides, the CDR3 is TGTGCCAGCAGCCCTGATCAGGGGACGGTCTATGGCTACACCTTC.

This clonotype was detected ten times or more. V gene TRBV5-1 combines with J gene TRBJ2-1; TRBD1 matches 7 bases. The CDR3 has 15 residues. Trimming at V came to 0 bases and at J to 8 bases, leaving 8 bases not matched to a gene. In germline, CDR1 is SGHRS, CDR2 YFSETQ. DNA for the CDR3: TGCGCCAGCAGCTTGGAGAAGACAGGGTGGGATGAGCAGTTCTTC. Residues: CASSLEKTGWDEQFF.

Details on this clonotype: This sequence may be a read error, since a much larger clone differs from it by one base. V is TRBV12-3 or TRBV12-4 and J is TRBJ2-2; 9 nucleotides match TRBD1. The CDR3 runs 15 residues. J lost 3 bases, V lost 6 bases, and 5 bases had no gene match. The CDR3 here is CASRFRTGDTGELFF. The CDR3 coding sequence is TGTGCCAGCAGGTTTAGGACAGGGGACACCGGGGAGCTGTTTTTT.

This clonotype was counted ten times or more. The DNA of the CDR3 is TGTGCCAGCAGCCGCCCAGGGGCAGATACGCAGTATTTT. It is translated as CASSRPGADTQYF. The chain couples TRBV11-2 to TRBJ2-3; a possible D gene is TRBD1 (6 bases). Germline assignment: CDR1 SGHAT and CDR2 FQNNGV. The V and J ends lost 5 bases and 4 bases respectively, with 10 bases between them. The CDR3 loop spans 13 amino acids.

This chain connects TRBV27 to TRBJ1-3; D is undetermined. The CDR3 extends over 14 amino acids. Germline V CDR1 and CDR2: MNHEY, SMNVEV (reference sequence). Trimming removed 5 bases from V and 0 bases from J, with 8 bases in between. DNA for the CDR3: TGTGCCAGCAGTGGGATTGACTCTGGAAACACCATATATTTT. Residues: CASSGIDSGNTIYF.

This chain's CDR3 is CASSPSGRGNTEAFF. As DNA, the CDR3 is TGTGCCAGCAGCCCCTCAGGCAGGGGGAACACTGAAGCTTTCTTT. The J gene is TRBJ1-1, the V gene TRBV3-1; TRBD1 might be the D (6 bases). The CDR3 has 15 residues. Trimming cost V 4 bases and J 1 base, with 13 bases left between them. Germline assignment: CDR1 LGHDT and CDR2 YNNKEL (reference sequence).

This clonotype was detected ten times or more. The V call is TRBV19, the J call TRBJ2-7; D might be TRBD2 (5 bases). Germline V lookup: CDR1 LNHDA, CDR2 SQIVND (reference sequence). The CDR3 length is 15 residues. The V and J ends lost 1 base and 2 bases respectively, with 12 bases between them. For the CDR3, the DNA is TGTGCCAGTAGTATAGTAGAGGGTTCAACCTACGAGCAGTACTTC. This sequence encodes CASSIVEGSTYEQYF. Full variable domain (outside the CDR3, taken from reference TRBV19 and TRBJ2-7): DGGITQSPKYLFRKEGQNVTLSCEQNLNHDAMYWYRQDPGQGLRLIYYSQIVNDFQKGDIAEGYSVSREKKESFPLTVTSAQKNPTAFYLCASSIVEGSTYEQYFGPGTRLTVT.

This clonotype was seen ten or more times. This chain joins TRBV3-1 and TRBJ1-1, with TRBD1 matching 7 bases. Germline V lookup: CDR1 LGHDT, CDR2 YNNKEL (reference sequence). V was pared by 3 bases and J by 7 bases, with 11 bases of the junction left unmatched. The CDR3 has 15 residues. The CDR3 nucleotides read TGTGCCAGCAGCCAGCCCGAGGGGGCTCTCAATGAAGCTTTCTTT. It encodes CASSQPEGALNEAFF.

This clonotype was counted a few times. V usage is TRBV5-4 and J usage is TRBJ2-7; D could derive from TRBD1 or TRBD2 (6 bases each). Per the germline V gene, CDR1 is SGHNT and CDR2 is YYREEE (reference sequence). Trimming left V 0 bases short and J 0 bases short, with 10 bases between. There are 15 residues in the CDR3. CDR3 loop: CASSLGGASSYEQYF. CDR3 coding DNA: TGTGCCAGCAGCTTGGGGGGGGCGAGCTCCTACGAGCAGTACTTC.

This clonotype was observed a few times. V usage is TRBV20-1 and J usage is TRBJ2-1; D perhaps matches TRBD1 (6 bases). V was pared by 1 base and J by 5 bases, with 21 bases between. CDR1 is DFQATT and CDR2 is SNEGSKA in the germline V gene (reference sequence). This CDR3 is 17 amino acids long. The CDR3 here is CSARAAGRGMGNNEQFF. CDR3 nucleotides: TGCAGTGCTAGAGCCGCCGGTAGGGGGATGGGGAACAATGAGCAGTTCTTC.

The sample holds many counts of this clonotype. CDR3 protein: CASSSREPGVLTF. The CDR3 DNA follows: TGTGCCAGCAGCAGCAGGGAACCCGGCGTCCTGACTTTC. V usage is TRBV5-4 and J usage is TRBJ2-6, with D perhaps TRBD1 (5 bases). CDR3 length: 13 amino acids. The germline V gene has CDR1 SGHNT and CDR2 YYREEE (reference sequence). Deletions cut 4 bases from V and 12 bases from J, with 14 bases between.

The rearrangement uses TRBV5-1 and TRBJ1-4; weak D call: TRBD1 (6 bases). CDR3 size: 14 residues. Germline V lookup: CDR1 SGHRS, CDR2 YFSETQ. V was shortened by 3 bases and J by 3 bases, with 9 bases between the two germline ends. DNA for the CDR3: TGCGCCAGCAGCTCAGGGGTAGCTAATGAAAAACTGTTTTTT. It translates to CASSSGVANEKLFF.

This clonotype was recorded many times. The chain joins TRBV2 to TRBJ2-7; TRBD1 or TRBD2 may be the D gene (5 bases each). CDR1 and CDR2 (germline): SNHLY, FYNNEI. The CDR3 has 14 amino acids. The V end was cut by 11 bases, the J end by 0 bases, with 17 bases between. The CDR3 DNA is TGTGCCCTCGTAGGGGACGCCAGCTCCTACGAGCAGTACTTC. This translates into CALVGDASSYEQYF.

This clonotype was picked up many times. The V and J genes are TRBV12-3 or TRBV12-4 and TRBJ1-5, with TRBD1 as a possible D gene (6 bases). With 3 bases removed from V and 2 bases from J, the gap between germline ends came to 8 bases. The CDR3 loop spans 14 amino acids. CDR3 in amino acids: CASSFRGGNQPQHF. DNA of the CDR3: TGTGCCAGCAGTTTTAGGGGGGGCAATCAGCCCCAGCATTTT.

This clonotype has just one count. An end of the junction does not agree with germline; a read error may underlie this. The chain employs TRBV20-1 and TRBJ1-2; TRBD1 matches 8 bases. The CDR3 consists of 12 residues. Germline V gene sequence: CDR1 DFQATT, CDR2 SNEGSKA (reference sequence). CDR3 nucleotide sequence: TGCAGTGCTAGAAGGACAGGGAATGGCGACACCTTC. Amino acids: CSARRTGNGDTF.